Included here is one T cell receptor (beta chain) sequence, with context. This sample was taken from a study of blood T cell repertoires in COVID-19. Study-wide background: Whether acute or convalescent, the COVID-19 samples came from the United States, Italy and Spain. In each case, the material was cDNA or gDNA derived from T cells, B-cell-depleted T cells, or PBMCs.

Generated by immunoSEQ multiplex PCR, the TCRdb table keeps only in-frame clones and is missing some. The table has 150,000 or so clones, roughly three quarters seen once. Germline CDR1 and CDR2: LGHDT and YNNKEL (reference sequence). This CDR3 has 13 residues. Trimming left V 8 bases short and J 7 bases short, with 12 bases between. The TCR comes from a woman in her sixties or seventies with COVID-19, enrolled during active disease. The rearrangement uses TRBV3-1 (or the pseudogene TRBV3-2) and TRBJ1-6, with D possibly being TRBD1 (6 bases). Source material: peripheral blood. Written as DNA, the CDR3 is TGTGCCAGCGAACAGGGACACAATTCACCCCTCCACTTT. Translation: CASEQGHNSPLHF.